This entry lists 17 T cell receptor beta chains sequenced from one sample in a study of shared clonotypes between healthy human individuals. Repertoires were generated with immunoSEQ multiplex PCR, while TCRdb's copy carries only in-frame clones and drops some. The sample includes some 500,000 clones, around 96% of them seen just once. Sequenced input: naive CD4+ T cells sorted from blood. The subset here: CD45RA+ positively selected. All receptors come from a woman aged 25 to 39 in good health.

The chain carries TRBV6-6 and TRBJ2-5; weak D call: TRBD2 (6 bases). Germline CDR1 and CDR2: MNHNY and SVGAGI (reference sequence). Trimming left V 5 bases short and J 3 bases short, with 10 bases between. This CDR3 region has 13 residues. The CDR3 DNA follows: TGTGCCAGCAGTCTTCGCGGGGAAGAGACCCAGTACTTC. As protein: CASSLRGEETQYF.

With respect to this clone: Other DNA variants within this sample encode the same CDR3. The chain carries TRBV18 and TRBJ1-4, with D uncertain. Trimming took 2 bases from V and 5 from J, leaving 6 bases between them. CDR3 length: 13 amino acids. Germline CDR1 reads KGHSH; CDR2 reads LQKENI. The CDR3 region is CASSPGVNEKLFF. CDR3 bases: TGTGCCAGCTCACCAGGGGTGAATGAAAAACTGTTTTTT.

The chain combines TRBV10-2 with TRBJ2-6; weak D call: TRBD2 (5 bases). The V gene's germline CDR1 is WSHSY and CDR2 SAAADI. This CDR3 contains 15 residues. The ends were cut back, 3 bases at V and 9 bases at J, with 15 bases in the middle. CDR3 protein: CASSDELDGGNVLTF. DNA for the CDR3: TGCGCCAGCAGTGACGAACTAGACGGTGGCAACGTCCTGACTTTC.

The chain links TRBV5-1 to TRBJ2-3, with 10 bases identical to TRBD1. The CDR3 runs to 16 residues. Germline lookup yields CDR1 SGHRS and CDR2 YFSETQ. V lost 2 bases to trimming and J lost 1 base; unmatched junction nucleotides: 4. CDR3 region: CASSFGTGVRTDTQYF. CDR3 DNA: TGCGCCAGCAGCTTCGGGACAGGGGTTCGCACAGATACGCAGTATTTT.

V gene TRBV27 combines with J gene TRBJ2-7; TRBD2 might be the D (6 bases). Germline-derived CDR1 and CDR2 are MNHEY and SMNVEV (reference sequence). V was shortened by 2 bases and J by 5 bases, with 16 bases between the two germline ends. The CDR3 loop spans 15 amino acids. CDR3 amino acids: CASSLVPGVIHEQYF. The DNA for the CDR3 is TGTGCCAGCAGTTTAGTTCCGGGGGTCATTCACGAGCAGTACTTC.

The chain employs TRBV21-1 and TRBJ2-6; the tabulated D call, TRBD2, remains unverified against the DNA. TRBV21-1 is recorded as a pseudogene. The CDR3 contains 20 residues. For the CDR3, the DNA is TGTGCCAGCAGCAAGAGGGCATTGGGTCAAAGAGGATCTGGGGCCAACGTCCTGACTTTC. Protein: CASSKRALGQRGSGANVLTF.

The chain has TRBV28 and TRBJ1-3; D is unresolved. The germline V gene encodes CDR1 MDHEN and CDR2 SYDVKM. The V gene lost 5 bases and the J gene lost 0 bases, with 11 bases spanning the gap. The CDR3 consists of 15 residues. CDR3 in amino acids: CASSPSRGSGNTIYF. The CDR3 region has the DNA TGTGCCAGCAGTCCATCTCGGGGCTCTGGAAACACCATATATTTT. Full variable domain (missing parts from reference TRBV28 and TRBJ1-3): DVKVTQSSRYLVKRTGEKVFLECVQDMDHENMFWYRQDPGLGLRLIYFSYDVKMKEKGDIPEGYSVSREKKERFSLILESASTNQTSMYLCASSPSRGSGNTIYFGEGSWLTVV.

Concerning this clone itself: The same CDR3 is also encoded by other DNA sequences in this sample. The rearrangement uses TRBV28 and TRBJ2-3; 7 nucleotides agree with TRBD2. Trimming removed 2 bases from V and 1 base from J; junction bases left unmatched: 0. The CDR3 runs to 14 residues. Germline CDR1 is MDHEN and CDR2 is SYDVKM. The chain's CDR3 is CASSLAGGTDTQYF. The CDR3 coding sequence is TGTGCCAGCAGTTTAGCGGGGGGCACAGATACGCAGTATTTT.

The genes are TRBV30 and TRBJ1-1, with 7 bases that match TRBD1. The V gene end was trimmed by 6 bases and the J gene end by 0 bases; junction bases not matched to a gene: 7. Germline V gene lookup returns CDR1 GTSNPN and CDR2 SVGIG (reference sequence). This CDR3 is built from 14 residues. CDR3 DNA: TGTGCCTGCCCCCGACAGGGCGTGAACACTGAAGCTTTCTTT. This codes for CACPRQGVNTEAFF.

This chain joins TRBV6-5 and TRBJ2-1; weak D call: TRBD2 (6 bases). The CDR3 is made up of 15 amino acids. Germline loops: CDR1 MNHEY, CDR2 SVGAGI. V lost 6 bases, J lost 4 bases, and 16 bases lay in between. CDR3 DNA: TGTGCCAGCAGCTACGGACCGGGAGCTTACAATGAGCAGTTCTTC. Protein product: CASSYGPGAYNEQFF.

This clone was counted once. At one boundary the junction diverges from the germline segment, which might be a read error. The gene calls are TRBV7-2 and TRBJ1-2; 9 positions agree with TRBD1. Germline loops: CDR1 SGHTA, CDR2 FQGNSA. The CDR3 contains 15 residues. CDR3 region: CASSLAAGTGTVYRF. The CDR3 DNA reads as TGTGCCAGCAGCTTAGCCGCCGGGACAGGGACTGTTTACCGCTTC.

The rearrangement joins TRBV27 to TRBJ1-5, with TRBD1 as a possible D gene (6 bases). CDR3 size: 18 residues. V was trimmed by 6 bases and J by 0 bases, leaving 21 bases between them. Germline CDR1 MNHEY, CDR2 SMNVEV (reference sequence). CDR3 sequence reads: CASSRSGDTLYSNQPQHF. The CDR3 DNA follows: TGTGCCAGCAGCCGCTCGGGGGACACACTATATAGCAATCAGCCCCAGCATTTT.

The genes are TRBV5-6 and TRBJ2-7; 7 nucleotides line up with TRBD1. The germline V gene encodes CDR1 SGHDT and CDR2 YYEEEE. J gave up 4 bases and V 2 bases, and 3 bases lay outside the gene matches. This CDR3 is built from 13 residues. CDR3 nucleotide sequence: TGTGCCAGCAGCTTAGACAGGGCTTACGAGCAGTACTTC. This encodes CASSLDRAYEQYF.

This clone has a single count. In DNA form, the CDR3 reads TGTGCCAGCAGCTCCAGGGGGCCGGGAACTGAAGCTTTCTTT. This gives the protein CASSSRGPGTEAFF. The chain couples TRBV6-1 to TRBJ1-1, with TRBD1 matching over 8 bases. Germline V gene lookup returns CDR1 MNHNS and CDR2 SASEGT. V gave up 6 bases and J gave up 5 bases; unmatched junction bases: 8. The CDR3 covers 14 residues.

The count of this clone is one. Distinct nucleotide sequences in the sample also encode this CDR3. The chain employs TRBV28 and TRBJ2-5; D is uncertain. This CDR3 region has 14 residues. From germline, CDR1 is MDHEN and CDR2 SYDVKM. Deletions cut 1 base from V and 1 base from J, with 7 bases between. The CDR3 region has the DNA TGTGCCAGCAGTTTATCTTCAGGCCAAGAGACCCAGTACTTC. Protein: CASSLSSGQETQYF. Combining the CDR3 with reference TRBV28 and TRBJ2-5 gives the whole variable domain DVKVTQSSRYLVKRTGEKVFLECVQDMDHENMFWYRQDPGLGLRLIYFSYDVKMKEKGDIPEGYSVSREKKERFSLILESASTNQTSMYLCASSLSSGQETQYFGPGTRLLVL.

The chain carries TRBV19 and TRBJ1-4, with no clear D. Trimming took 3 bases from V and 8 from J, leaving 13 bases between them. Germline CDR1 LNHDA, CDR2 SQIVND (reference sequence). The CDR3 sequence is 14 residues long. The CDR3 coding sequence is TGTGCCAGTAGTATCAGAGGGTCGGGCGAAAAACTGTTTTTT. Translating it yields CASSIRGSGEKLFF. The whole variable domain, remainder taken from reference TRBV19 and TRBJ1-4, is DGGITQSPKYLFRKEGQNVTLSCEQNLNHDAMYWYRQDPGQGLRLIYYSQIVNDFQKGDIAEGYSVSREKKESFPLTVTSAQKNPTAFYLCASSIRGSGEKLFFGSGTQLSVL.

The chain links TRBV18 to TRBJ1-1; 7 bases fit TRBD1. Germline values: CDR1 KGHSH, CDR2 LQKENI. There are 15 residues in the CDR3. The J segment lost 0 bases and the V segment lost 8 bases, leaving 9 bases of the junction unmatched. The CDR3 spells CASTRQGGVNTEAFF. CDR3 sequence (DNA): TGTGCCAGCACCCGACAGGGAGGGGTGAACACTGAAGCTTTCTTT.